The clone carrying this T cell receptor beta chain was seen at least ten times. What it recognizes is unknown. Each TCR beta cDNA library carried unique molecular identifiers. It was from roughly 1.1 to 9.2 million T cells that some 470,000 cDNA molecules came. One entry per CDR3 protein results from TCRdb running MiXCR on the PCR reads. Here the sample spans roughly 200,000 distinct CDR3 sequences, approximately 28% being singletons. This sample was taken from a study of post-analysis software for immune sequencing data. Study results and caveats: By F measure, strong co-clustering occurred among samples prepared in the same batch. Roughly 5 TRBV segments, TRBV5-6, TRBV5-1 and TRBV20-1 among them, were found more frequent in patients than controls. Diversity measured as normalized Chao1 was significantly lower in multiple sclerosis patients than in controls.

The CDR3 has 14 amino acids. The J segment lost 2 bases and the V segment lost 4 bases, leaving 6 bases of the junction unmatched. The germline V gene encodes CDR1 SQVTM and CDR2 ANQGSEA. The sample taken for sequencing was blood. The TCR comes from a girl aged 2 to 17 with multiple sclerosis. The chain employs TRBV29-1 and TRBJ2-5; 8 bases align to TRBD2. In DNA, the CDR3 is TGCAGCGTTGGCCGGGGGGGGGCTCAAGAGACCCAGTACTTC. This sequence encodes CSVGRGGAQETQYF.